These 12 T cell receptor beta chains were all obtained from the same sample, sequenced in a study of T cell changes during pregnancy in multiple sclerosis. Produced via immunoSEQ multiplex PCR; TCRdb's table is partial and in-frame only. The profile shows around 23,000 clones, roughly 93% of them singletons. The input for sequencing was CD8+ T cells from peripheral blood mononuclear cells, taken in the third trimester of pregnancy. The receptors here all came from a female donor with multiple sclerosis, enrolled in a pregnancy study.

The chain joins TRBV2 to TRBJ1-1; no reliable D call. Germline-derived CDR1 and CDR2 are SNHLY and FYNNEI. V was shortened by 6 bases and J by 0 bases, with 11 bases between the two germline ends. The CDR3 length is 14 residues. In DNA, the CDR3 is TGTGCCAGCAGATTGGCCGGGGTGAACACTGAAGCTTTCTTT. It translates to CASRLAGVNTEAFF.

CDR3 bases: TGTGCCAGCAGTCCCGTCGGAGCTGCAACTAATGAAAAACTGTTTTTT. Its protein product is CASSPVGAATNEKLFF. The chain combines TRBV27 with TRBJ1-4; D unresolved. Germline V CDR1 and CDR2: MNHEY, SMNVEV (reference sequence). The CDR3 runs 16 residues. V gave up 5 bases and J gave up 0 bases, with 13 bases separating them.

V usage is TRBV5-4 and J usage is TRBJ1-1; 10 positions match TRBD1. Per the germline V gene, CDR1 is SGHNT and CDR2 is YYREEE (reference sequence). The length of the CDR3 is 12 residues. J lost 10 bases, V lost 0 bases, and 0 bases had no gene match. CDR3 coding DNA: TGTGCCAGCAGCTTGGGACAGGGGGCAGCTTTCTTT. Amino acid sequence: CASSLGQGAAFF.

The chain recombines TRBV2 with TRBJ1-5; D possibly corresponds to TRBD1 (6 bases). The germline V and J ends were trimmed by 5 bases and 4 bases, with 15 bases remaining between them. The length of the CDR3 is 15 residues. Germline V gives CDR1 SNHLY, CDR2 FYNNEI. As DNA, the CDR3 is TGTGCCAGCAGTCCCAGGGGAGGGATAAATCAGCCCCAGCATTTT. This codes for CASSPRGGINQPQHF.

This rearrangement joins TRBV7-2 to TRBJ2-7; 12 nucleotides align to TRBD2. After removal of 4 bases from V and 7 bases from J, the junction contained 5 bases not matched to a gene. Germline values: CDR1 SGHTA, CDR2 FQGNSA. The CDR3 consists of 14 residues. This CDR3 is CASSSSGGAEEQYF. The CDR3 nucleotides are TGTGCCAGCAGCTCTAGCGGGGGGGCGGAAGAGCAGTACTTC.

V and J are TRBV15 and TRBJ1-1, with D perhaps TRBD1 (5 bases). The CDR3 covers 15 residues. The V and J ends lost 0 bases and 1 base respectively, with 9 bases between them. The germline gives CDR1 LNHNV, CDR2 YYDKDF (reference sequence). The CDR3 is CATSRDSTANTEAFF. The CDR3, as DNA: TGTGCCACCAGCAGAGATTCGACAGCGAACACTGAAGCTTTCTTT.

The chain recombines TRBV6-4 with TRBJ2-2, with D maybe TRBD1 (5 bases). V was cut by 5 bases and J by 2 bases, with 12 bases left in between. The CDR3 totals 15 residues. Germline values: CDR1 MRHNA, CDR2 SNTAGT. CDR3 nucleotide sequence: TGTGCCAGCAGTCGACAGACGGATAACACCGGGGAGCTGTTTTTT. It is translated as CASSRQTDNTGELFF.

The sample holds a few counts of this clone. The V call is TRBV6-1, the J call TRBJ1-4; 11 positions agree with TRBD1. The CDR3 covers 18 residues. The germline gives CDR1 MNHNS, CDR2 SASEGT. The trim removed 4 bases at V and 0 bases at J, leaving 7 bases unmatched. The CDR3 here is CASSAQGQGEATNEKLFF. The CDR3, as DNA: TGTGCCAGCAGTGCCCAGGGACAGGGGGAGGCAACTAATGAAAAACTGTTTTTT.

This clone was detected a few times. J is TRBJ1-1 and V is TRBV27; D is possibly TRBD1 (6 bases). The V end lost 7 bases, the J end lost 6 bases, and 15 bases lay between the germline ends. This CDR3 is 13 amino acids long. CDR1 is MNHEY, CDR2 SMNVEV, per germline (reference sequence). CDR3 amino acids: CASTELGAAEAFF. As DNA, the CDR3 is TGTGCCAGCACCGAACTGGGGGCGGCTGAAGCTTTCTTT.

Concerning this clone: One end of the junction varies from germline; a read error may be responsible. The chain combines TRBV5-1 with TRBJ2-5; D is perhaps TRBD2 (5 bases). CDR3 length equals 12 residues. Germline values: CDR1 SGHRS, CDR2 YFSETQ. The DNA of the CDR3 is TGCGCCAGCAGTAACCCCGGGGAGACCCGGTACTTC. Protein sequence: CASSNPGETRYF.

The rearrangement uses TRBV6-5 and TRBJ2-2; no clear D gene. Trimming took off 4 bases at V and 6 bases at J, with 9 bases between the two ends. Germline V gene sequence: CDR1 MNHEY, CDR2 SVGAGI. The CDR3 has 13 residues. In DNA, the CDR3 is TGTGCCAGCAGTTCCGGGTTTTCCGGGGAGCTGTTTTTT. Translation: CASSSGFSGELFF.

The gene calls are TRBV6-5 and TRBJ2-2, with D maybe TRBD1 (5 bases). The CDR3 length is 15 residues. CDR1 MNHEY and CDR2 SVGAGI come from the germline V gene. The V end was cut by 0 bases, the J end by 2 bases, with 7 bases between. CDR3 DNA sequence: TGTGCCAGCAGTTACTCAGGGGTTAACACCGGGGAGCTGTTTTTT. The encoded protein is CASSYSGVNTGELFF.